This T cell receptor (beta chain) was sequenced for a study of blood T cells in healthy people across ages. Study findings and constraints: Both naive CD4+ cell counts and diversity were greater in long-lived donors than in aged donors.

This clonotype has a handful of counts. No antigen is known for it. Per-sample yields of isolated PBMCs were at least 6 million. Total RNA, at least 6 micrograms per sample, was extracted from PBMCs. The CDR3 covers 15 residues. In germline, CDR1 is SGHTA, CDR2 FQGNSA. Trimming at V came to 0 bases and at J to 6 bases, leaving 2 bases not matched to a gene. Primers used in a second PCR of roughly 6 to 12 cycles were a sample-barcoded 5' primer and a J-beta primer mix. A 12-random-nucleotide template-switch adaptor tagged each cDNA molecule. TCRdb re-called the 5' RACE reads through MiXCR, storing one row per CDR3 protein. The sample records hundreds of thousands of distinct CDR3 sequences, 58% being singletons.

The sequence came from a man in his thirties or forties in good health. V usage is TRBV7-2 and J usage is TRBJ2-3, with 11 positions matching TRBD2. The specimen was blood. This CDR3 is CASSLARLAGDTQYF. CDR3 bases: TGTGCCAGCAGCTTAGCTCGACTAGCGGGGGATACGCAGTATTTT.